Each of the 7 T cell receptor beta chains below was sequenced from the same sample in a study of metastatic and nonmetastatic thyroid tumors. TCRdb re-called the PCR reads through MiXCR. The sample has 15,000 to 20,000 clones; 25% to 35% are singletons. There were no patients who had received any treatment before thyroid surgery. Material: tumor tissue. These receptors were obtained from a female donor with papillary thyroid cancer or a benign thyroid nodule (not recorded which). Some clones in this sample may be carry-over from other donors' samples.

This clone occurred many times. J is TRBJ2-5 and V is TRBV20-1, with TRBD2 matching over 8 bases. V was pared by 6 bases and J by 1 base, with 10 bases of the junction left unmatched. Germline lookup yields CDR1 DFQATT and CDR2 SNEGSKA (reference sequence). The CDR3 consists of 15 residues. The CDR3 nucleotides read TGCAGTGCACGTCTGACTAGCGACCTCCAAGAGACCCAGTACTTC. Protein: CSARLTSDLQETQYF.

This CDR3 reads CASSRTSGLHEQYF. The CDR3 nucleotides are TGTGCCAGCAGCCGGACTAGCGGGCTCCACGAGCAGTACTTC. V is TRBV7-2 and J is TRBJ2-7; 11 bases align to TRBD2. The V gene end was trimmed by 5 bases and the J gene end by 5 bases; junction bases not matched to a gene: 5. This CDR3 comprises 14 residues. Looked up from germline, CDR1 is SGHTA and CDR2 is FQGNSA.

A few counts support this clone. The junction differs from germline at one of its ends, possibly a read error. The chain employs TRBV6-1 and TRBJ2-3; D is ambiguous. This CDR3 comprises 14 residues. Germline values: CDR1 MNHNS, CDR2 SASEGT. The CDR3 region has the DNA TGTGCCAGCAGTGTTGGCAGTCCGGCTGATACTCAGTATTTT. The encoded protein is CASSVGSPADTQYF.

As concerns this clone: The junction departs from germline at one end; a sequencing error may be responsible. The gene calls are TRBV24-1 and TRBJ1-5, with TRBD1 identical over 9 bases. From germline, CDR1 is KGHDR and CDR2 SFDVKD. The CDR3 has 16 amino acids. As DNA, the CDR3 is TGTGCCACCAGTGACCCGAGACAGGGGGACTATCAGCCACAGCATTTT. Translating gives CATSDPRQGDYQPQHF.

This clone appeared many times. The rearrangement uses TRBV5-1 and TRBJ2-3; the D gene is possibly TRBD1 (6 bases). The length of the CDR3 is 14 residues. V lost 0 bases and J lost 2, with 7 bases in between. Germline V CDR1 and CDR2: SGHRS, YFSETQ. The CDR3 region is CASSLDRVTDTQYF. CDR3 DNA: TGCGCCAGCAGCTTGGACAGGGTCACAGATACGCAGTATTTT.

On this clone itself: The conserved phenylalanine or tryptophan normally closing the CDR3 is absent here, so this likely arose from a read error. The limits of the CDR3 on the DNA are not certain, so only TCRdb's listed CDR3 is given. This chain links TRBV7-7 with TRBJ2-6; TRBD1, the table's D call, lacks a check against the DNA. Germline values: CDR1 SSHAT, CDR2 FNYEAQ (reference sequence). The CDR3 adds up to 8 amino acids, both ends counted. CDR3 loop: CASTSAGV.

This clone appeared a few times. One junction end does not reproduce the germline sequence, and a read error may be involved. The chain employs TRBV28 and TRBJ2-5; TRBD1 agrees at 8 bases. This CDR3 contains 13 residues. CDR1 and CDR2 (germline): MDHEN, SYDVKM. DNA for the CDR3: TGTGCCAGCAGTCCGGTACAGGGGGAGACCCATTACTTC. It translates to CASSPVQGETHYF. Combining the CDR3 with reference TRBV28 and TRBJ2-5 gives the whole variable domain DVKVTQSSRYLVKRTGEKVFLECVQDMDHENMFWYRQDPGLGLRLIYFSYDVKMKEKGDIPEGYSVSREKKERFSLILESASTNQTSMYLCASSPVQGETHYFGPGTRLLVL.